The 14 T cell receptor beta chains in this list originate from one sample, sequenced in a study of somatic mutations in cytotoxic T cells in rheumatoid arthritis (dated by TCRdb to about 2017). The library was prepared using the immunoSEQ multiplex PCR assay. In its TCRdb copy, this immuneACCESS table keeps in-frame sequences only and misses some clones. Where compared with another copy, unresolved V genes explain less than half of these, and the others have no known cause. For this sample the table gives about 26,000 clones, of which roughly 80% were detected only once. 5.2% of the sample is in the top ten clones. Sample: CD8+ T cells sorted from blood. These receptors were taken from a man aged 45-65 years in good health.

This chain links TRBV6-1 with TRBJ1-5, with no clear D. The germline CDR1 and CDR2 sequences are MNHNS and SASEGT. CDR3 length: 15 amino acids. Trimming stripped 0 bases from V and 4 bases from J, with 10 bases between. The CDR3 DNA is TGTGCCAGCAGTGAAGCGCAAGTGGAGAATCAGCCCCAGCATTTT. Translated: CASSEAQVENQPQHF.

J is TRBJ1-5 and V is TRBV12-5; TRBD1 aligns across 9 bases. CDR3 length equals 19 residues. Germline CDR1 LGHNT, CDR2 FRNRAP. The J segment lost 3 bases and the V segment lost 0 bases, leaving 12 bases of the junction unmatched. CDR3 bases: TGTGCTAGTGGTTTGGTAAGCTTGAACAGGGGGCTAGTCAATCAGCCCCAGCATTTT. Encoded protein: CASGLVSLNRGLVNQPQHF.

The gene calls are TRBV10-2 and TRBJ2-7; 8 bases map to TRBD2. CDR1 and CDR2 from the germline V gene are WSHSY and SAAADI. The CDR3 loop spans 15 amino acids. Unmatched junction bases numbered 6, after V lost 2 bases and J lost 3 bases. The CDR3 DNA sequence: TGCGCCAGCAGTGAGGGACAGCGGGAGAACTACGAGCAGTACTTC. Translating it yields CASSEGQRENYEQYF.

The V gene is TRBV10-3, the J gene TRBJ1-1; D possibly corresponds to TRBD1 (6 bases). V was clipped by 7 bases and J by 0 bases, with 15 bases between them. The CDR3 is made up of 15 amino acids. Germline assignment: CDR1 ENHRY and CDR2 SYGVKD. CDR3 in amino acids: CAIKKIRGMNTEAFF. The CDR3 coding sequence is TGTGCCATCAAAAAAATTAGGGGGATGAACACTGAAGCTTTCTTT.

This chain links TRBV7-2 with TRBJ2-2; 7 nucleotides line up with TRBD2. Germline-derived CDR1 and CDR2 are SGHTA and FQGNSA. The V and J ends lost 8 bases and 3 bases, in that order; junction bases with no gene match: 6. The CDR3 extends over 14 amino acids. DNA for the CDR3: TGTGCCAGCTCACCGGGGGGTCACACCGGGGAGCTGTTTTTT. This encodes CASSPGGHTGELFF.

The chain uses TRBV11-3 and TRBJ2-7; D may be TRBD1 (7 bases). Trimming took 5 bases from V and 5 from J, leaving 22 bases between them. Germline V gives CDR1 SGHNT, CDR2 YENEEA. This CDR3 contains 16 residues. CDR3 DNA sequence: TGTGCCAGCAGCAGCCGGGACAGCCCGGGGGAGGACGAGCAGTACTTC. This gives the protein CASSSRDSPGEDEQYF.

The chain joins TRBV7-9 to TRBJ1-3, with a weak D call TRBD1 (5 bases). Trimming cost V 5 bases and J 4 bases, with 12 bases left between them. Germline V lookup: CDR1 SEHNR, CDR2 FQNEAQ (reference sequence). The CDR3 totals 14 residues. This CDR3 is CASSPRGAGNTIYF. The CDR3 region has the DNA TGTGCCAGCAGCCCACGGGGCGCCGGAAACACCATATATTTT.

V usage is TRBV19 and J usage is TRBJ2-7; TRBD1 matches 9 bases. The V segment lost 6 bases and the J segment 1 base; nucleotides outside the gene matches: 4. The length of the CDR3 is 14 residues. Germline CDR1 reads LNHDA; CDR2 reads SQIVND (reference sequence). The CDR3 nucleotides read TGTGCCAGTAGCATGGACAGGGGATCCTACGAGCAGTACTTC. This gives the protein CASSMDRGSYEQYF.

The chain employs TRBV30 and TRBJ2-7, with D possibly matching TRBD1 (6 bases). Between the trimmed V and J ends, which lost 2 bases and 5 bases, there was a span of 22 bases. The CDR3 runs 16 residues. The V gene's germline CDR1 is GTSNPN and CDR2 SVGIG (reference sequence). CDR3 region: CAWSPPDRLSRNEQYF. For the CDR3, the DNA is TGTGCCTGGAGTCCCCCCGACAGGTTGTCTCGGAACGAGCAGTACTTC.

The chain carries TRBV25-1 and TRBJ2-7; D could derive from TRBD1 or TRBD2 (5 bases each). The CDR3 sequence is 15 residues long. V was pared by 3 bases and J by 1 base, with 13 bases between. Germline lookup yields CDR1 MGHDK and CDR2 SYGVNS. CDR3 DNA: TGTGCCAGCAGTGAGAGGGGTTATCTTTCCTACGAGCAGTACTTC. Translated: CASSERGYLSYEQYF.

This rearrangement joins TRBV5-5 to TRBJ2-7; 15 nucleotides agree with TRBD2. With V trimmed by 4 bases and J by 6 bases, 8 bases remained unmatched. The germline gives CDR1 SGHKS, CDR2 YYEKEE (reference sequence). The CDR3 sequence is 16 residues long. The CDR3 sequence is CASSGLGTSGRTEQYF. CDR3 sequence (DNA): TGTGCCAGCAGCGGACTCGGGACTAGCGGGAGGACCGAGCAGTACTTC.

The V call is TRBV4-1, the J call TRBJ1-4; 9 bases are a match to TRBD1. The germline V gene has CDR1 MGHRA and CDR2 YSYEKL. The CDR3 is 15 amino acids. V lost 3 bases to trimming and J lost 7 bases; unmatched junction nucleotides: 6. Here the CDR3 reads CASSHPQGAGEKLFF. Written as DNA, the CDR3 is TGCGCCAGCAGCCACCCACAGGGGGCCGGTGAAAAACTGTTTTTT.

This rearrangement joins TRBV19 to TRBJ2-7, with 7 bases lining up with TRBD1. Germline loops: CDR1 LNHDA, CDR2 SQIVND (reference sequence). The CDR3 runs to 14 residues. With V trimmed by 4 bases and J by 7 bases, 10 bases remained unmatched. In DNA form, the CDR3 reads TGTGCCAGTAGTAGCCGGGACAGCTCCTTTGAGCAGTACTTC. Translation: CASSSRDSSFEQYF.

The chain uses TRBV7-2 and TRBJ2-7; 7 bases fit TRBD1. Germline V CDR1 and CDR2: SGHTA, FQGNSA. This CDR3 has 15 amino acids. J gave up 3 bases and V 0 bases, and 5 bases lay outside the gene matches. As DNA, the CDR3 is TGTGCCAGCAGCTTAGCGCCCCGGGACAGCTACGAGCAGTACTTC. Translation: CASSLAPRDSYEQYF.